The TCR beta chain described here comes from a study of cytomegalovirus exposure and HLA in healthy donors. General study results and limits: No immune exposure information besides CMV serostatus was available.

The PCR made use of 60 Vbeta and 13 Jbeta primers. Measured with immunoSEQ multiplex PCR; TCRdb has only the in-frame clones, and not every one. The profile shows roughly 100,000 clones, about three quarters of them singletons. The CDR3 has 15 residues. V dropped 0 bases and J dropped 1; count of bases not matched to a gene: 3. Germline V gene data show CDR1 as SGHRS and CDR2 as YFSETQ. Turning to this clone: Its antigen is not known. This specimen includes other DNA sequences encoding the same CDR3.

Sample: PBMCs. V gene TRBV5-1 combines with J gene TRBJ2-5; 7 bases agree with TRBD2. This TCR was sampled from a woman in her 40s in good health and CMV-seropositive. The DNA for the CDR3 is TGCGCCAGCAGCTTGGCCCCTAGCGGCCAAGAGACCCAGTACTTC. Its protein is CASSLAPSGQETQYF.